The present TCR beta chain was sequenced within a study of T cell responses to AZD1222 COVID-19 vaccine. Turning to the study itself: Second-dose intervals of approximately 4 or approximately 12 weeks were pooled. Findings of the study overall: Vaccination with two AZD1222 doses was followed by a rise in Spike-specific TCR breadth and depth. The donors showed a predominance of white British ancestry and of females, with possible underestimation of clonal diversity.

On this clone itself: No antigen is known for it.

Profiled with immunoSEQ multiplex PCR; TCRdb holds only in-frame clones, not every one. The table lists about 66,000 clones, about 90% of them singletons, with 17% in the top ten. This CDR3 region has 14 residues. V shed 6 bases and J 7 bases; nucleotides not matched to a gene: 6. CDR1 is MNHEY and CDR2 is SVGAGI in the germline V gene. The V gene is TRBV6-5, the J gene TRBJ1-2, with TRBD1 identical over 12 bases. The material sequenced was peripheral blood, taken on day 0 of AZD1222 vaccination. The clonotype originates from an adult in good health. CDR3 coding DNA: TGTGCCAGCAGACCCGGGACAGGGGGCTTTGGCTACACCTTC. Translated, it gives CASRPGTGGFGYTF.